These 21 T cell receptor beta chains came from one sample sequenced in a study of T-cell memory formation after mild COVID-19. TCRdb re-analysed the 5' RACE reads in MiXCR, keeping a single row per CDR3 protein. The profile shows about 260,000 distinct CDR3 sequences, 8% to 9% of them singletons. Specimen: PBMCs or a T cell subset sorted from them (not recorded which). The receptor source for this set is a man aged 18-30 years who had mild COVID-19 (a few samples of this study predate the infection). Cell type and time point are not known.

J is TRBJ2-7 and V is TRBV7-9, with TRBD1 matching 10 bases. The CDR3 is 15 residues long. Germline assignment: CDR1 SEHNR and CDR2 FQNEAQ (reference sequence). The V segment lost 3 bases and the J segment 1 base; nucleotides outside the gene matches: 3. The CDR3 coding sequence is TGTGCCAGCAGCTTTGTGGGACAGGGGTCCTACGAGCAGTACTTC. This encodes CASSFVGQGSYEQYF.

This clonotype was detected only a few times. The chain recombines TRBV5-1 with TRBJ1-2, with 7 bases that match TRBD1. CDR1 SGHRS and CDR2 YFSETQ come from the germline V gene. The CDR3 extends over 17 amino acids. V shed 3 bases, J shed 1 base, and the junction held 12 bases outside the gene matches. The CDR3 DNA follows: TGCGCCAGCAGCTACGCCCTTCGACAGGGTAATAACTATGGCTACACCTTC. This translates into CASSYALRQGNNYGYTF.

V gene TRBV21-1 combines with J gene TRBJ1-4; the table gives TRBD1 as D, unverified against the DNA. TRBV21-1 is termed a pseudogene. The CDR3 covers 15 residues. CDR3 in DNA: TGTGCCAGCAGCAAAGACAGGGCAACTAATGAAAAACTGTTTTTT. Amino acids: CASSKDRATNEKLFF.

This clonotype was recorded a few times. The J gene is TRBJ2-5, the V gene TRBV21-1. TRBV21-1 is a pseudogene. The CDR3 runs 14 residues. The DNA of the CDR3 is TGTGCCAGCAGCAAGGCTAGCTGCCCGGAGACCCAGTACTTC. It translates to CASSKASCPETQYF.

There are a few counts of this clonotype. The chain recombines TRBV5-1 with TRBJ2-1; no clear D gene. Germline values: CDR1 SGHRS, CDR2 YFSETQ. The CDR3 is made up of 14 amino acids. V was shortened by 0 bases and J by 6 bases, with 10 bases between the two germline ends. The CDR3 bases are TGCGCCAGCAGCTTGGGGGTCATAATCAATGAGCAGTTCTTC. Its protein is CASSLGVIINEQFF.

The chain links TRBV6-2 or TRBV6-3 to TRBJ1-2; no definite D call. V was shortened by 6 bases and J by 1 base, with 12 bases between the two germline ends. The germline CDR1 and CDR2 sequences are MNHEY and SVGEGT. The CDR3 runs 14 residues. DNA of the CDR3: TGTGCCAGCAGCTACCTCGAAAGTAACTATGGCTACACCTTC. Translated: CASSYLESNYGYTF.

The CDR3 sequence is CASSYSRGTLRGYTF. The CDR3 coding sequence is TGTGCCAGCAGTTACTCCCGGGGCACTTTGCGTGGCTACACCTTC. The J gene is TRBJ1-2, the V gene TRBV6-5, with a tentative D call TRBD1 (5 bases). The CDR3 has 15 amino acids. The V gene's germline CDR1 is MNHEY and CDR2 SVGAGI. V was trimmed by 0 bases and J by 7 bases, leaving 15 bases between them.

The chain combines TRBV28 with TRBJ2-3; 12 bases line up with TRBD2. The CDR3 is made up of 18 amino acids. Germline lookup yields CDR1 MDHEN and CDR2 SYDVKM. The ends lost 6 bases at V and 0 bases at J; junction bases unmatched: 10. The CDR3 loop is CASRQRLAGALSTDTQYF. CDR3 DNA: TGTGCCAGCAGACAAAGACTAGCGGGGGCCCTAAGCACAGATACGCAGTATTTT.

This clonotype was counted many times. V gene TRBV6-2 or TRBV6-3 combines with J gene TRBJ1-1; TRBD1 matches at 8 bases. CDR1 is MNHEY, CDR2 SVGEGT, per germline. V shed 6 bases, J shed 2 bases, and the junction held 2 bases outside the gene matches. This CDR3 has 13 residues. The CDR3 loop is CASRQGGNTEAFF. In nucleotides, the CDR3 is TGTGCCAGCAGACAGGGGGGCAACACTGAAGCTTTCTTT.

The rearrangement joins TRBV6-2 or TRBV6-3 to TRBJ1-1; no definite D call. The CDR3 covers 13 residues. V lost 6 bases and J 5 bases, leaving 13 bases between the germline ends. CDR1 is MNHEY, CDR2 SVGEGT, per germline. For the CDR3, the DNA is TGTGCCAGCAGCGTCGGAGGGTTGACTGAAGCTTTCTTT. Its translation is CASSVGGLTEAFF.

V usage is TRBV7-2 and J usage is TRBJ2-1; D might be TRBD1 or TRBD2, each matching 5 bases. The V gene's germline CDR1 is SGHTA and CDR2 FQGNSA. CDR3 length equals 14 residues. V was clipped by 5 bases and J by 9 bases, with 17 bases between them. CDR3: CASSPGRSGSEQFF. CDR3 DNA: TGTGCCAGCAGCCCGGGGCGGTCGGGAAGTGAGCAGTTCTTC.

The gene calls are TRBV13 and TRBJ1-5, with TRBD1 as a possible D gene (5 bases). There are 15 residues in the CDR3. The germline V gene encodes CDR1 PRHDT and CDR2 FYEKMQ (reference sequence). Trimming took 3 bases from V and 1 from J, leaving 10 bases between them. The chain's CDR3 is CASSLRRGSNQPQHF. Written as DNA, the CDR3 is TGTGCCAGCAGCTTGAGAAGGGGAAGCAATCAGCCCCAGCATTTT.

This clonotype was observed at least ten times. J is TRBJ1-4 and V is TRBV5-1; D gene unclear. Germline lookup yields CDR1 SGHRS and CDR2 YFSETQ. CDR3 size: 15 residues. Between the trimmed V and J ends, which lost 0 bases and 8 bases, there was a span of 14 bases. DNA of the CDR3: TGCGCCAGCAGCTTGGCCAGCCAGGAGGGAGAAAAACTGTTTTTT. Translating it yields CASSLASQEGEKLFF. The whole variable domain, remainder taken from reference TRBV5-1 and TRBJ1-4, is KAGVTQTPRYLIKTRGQQVTLSCSPISGHRSVSWYQQTPGQGLQFLFEYFSETQRNKGNFPGRFSGRQFSNSRSEMNVSTLELGDSALYLCASSLASQEGEKLFFGSGTQLSVL.

The CDR3 spells CSVEMETGMYEQFF. CDR3 DNA sequence: TGCAGCGTTGAAATGGAGACAGGGATGTATGAGCAGTTCTTC. J is TRBJ2-1 and V is TRBV29-1; TRBD1 matches 7 bases. The CDR3 has 14 amino acids. From germline, CDR1 is SQVTM and CDR2 ANQGSEA. The ends lost 2 bases at V and 8 bases at J; junction bases unmatched: 9.

This clonotype was seen a handful of times. The genes are TRBV20-1 and TRBJ1-1; maybe TRBD1 (5 bases). Trimming shortened V by 6 bases and J by 1 base, and 18 bases separated the two germline ends. CDR1 DFQATT and CDR2 SNEGSKA come from the germline V gene (reference sequence). CDR3 length equals 15 residues. Here the CDR3 DNA reads TGCAGTGCCAGCCTACGAGGGAGGGGGAACACTGAAGCTTTCTTT. It is translated as CSASLRGRGNTEAFF.

This clonotype occurred a few times. This chain connects TRBV27 to TRBJ2-5; 10 bases are a match to TRBD2. Germline values: CDR1 MNHEY, CDR2 SMNVEV (reference sequence). The CDR3 spans 16 residues. The trim removed 5 bases at V and 3 bases at J, leaving 9 bases unmatched. Here the CDR3 reads CASSPTLLAGEETQYF. The CDR3 region has the DNA TGTGCCAGCAGTCCCACCCTCCTAGCGGGGGAAGAGACCCAGTACTTC.

This clonotype has only a few counts. This chain joins TRBV7-9 and TRBJ2-5; D uncertain. Germline CDR1 and CDR2: SEHNR and FQNEAQ (reference sequence). This CDR3 has 13 amino acids. Trimming took 2 bases from V and 6 from J, leaving 10 bases between them. CDR3 in DNA: TGTGCCAGCAGCTTACAGGCCACAAAGACCCAGTACTTC. It encodes CASSLQATKTQYF.

This chain links TRBV9 with TRBJ1-2, with TRBD1 matching 8 bases. CDR3 size: 13 residues. The germline gives CDR1 SGDLS, CDR2 YYNGEE. The V gene end was trimmed by 3 bases and the J gene end by 8 bases; junction bases not matched to a gene: 6. The CDR3, as DNA: TGTGCCAGCAGCGCTGGGACAGGTAACGGCTACACCTTC. It encodes CASSAGTGNGYTF.

The rearrangement links TRBV14 to TRBJ2-1; 7 bases map to TRBD1. This CDR3 spans 16 amino acids. J lost 4 bases, V lost 4 bases, and 10 bases had no gene match. The germline CDR1 and CDR2 sequences are SGHDN and FVKESK. Here the CDR3 DNA reads TGTGCCAGCAGCCTCCTCGACAGGGTTATTTACAATGAGCAGTTCTTC. It yields the protein CASSLLDRVIYNEQFF.

This clonotype showed up many times. J is TRBJ1-1 and V is TRBV11-2, with D perhaps matching TRBD1 (6 bases). Germline assignment: CDR1 SGHAT and CDR2 FQNNGV. V was shortened by 5 bases and J by 4 bases, with 11 bases between the two germline ends. This CDR3 comprises 13 residues. The CDR3 region is CASSPTGSTEAFF. The CDR3 region has the DNA TGTGCCAGCAGCCCAACAGGGAGCACTGAAGCTTTCTTT.

The V call is TRBV21-1, the J call TRBJ2-3. TRBV21-1 represents a pseudogene. The CDR3 loop spans 16 amino acids. The CDR3 bases are TGTGCCAGCAGCAAAGATGCGGTGTGGAAGACAGATACGCAGTATTTT. Its translation is CASSKDAVWKTDTQYF.